A single T cell receptor beta chain is shown here with its context. This clonotype was seen ten or more times. Its cognate antigen has yet to be identified. No qualities accompany the bases; no much larger clone lies one base away. The sample belongs to a study of T-cell reconstitution after alpha-beta-depleted transplantation in children (dated by TCRdb to 2015 to 2016). Study-level background: Using TCR repertoire profiling, the study followed T-cell immune reconstitution in a quantitative way in children after TCRalphabeta/CD19-depleted allogeneic hematopoietic cell transplantation.

Compared with germline, V lacks 7 bases and J lacks 0 bases; bases without a gene match: 9. Per the germline V gene, MDHEN is the CDR1 and SYDVKM is the CDR2. The CDR3 holds 16 amino acids from the cysteine to the phenylalanine. Left in the record is the CDR3 DNA by itself, 48 bases read in frame from the first base. Libraries came from PCR. The run used an Illumina HiSeq 2500. TCR libraries were prepared with molecular barcoding, using unique molecular identifiers to normalize TCRbeta repertoire quantification. TCRdb took the public reads, trimmed them with fastp at Q25, ran MiXCR for clone calling and kept in-frame beta chains. For every CDR3 protein sequence, its rows merge into one entry that carries the most common genes and DNA. The sample table shows 200,000 to 300,000 distinct CDR3 sequences, and about 11% are seen once. The ten largest clones add up to approximately 2.9% of the sample.

This sample comprised PBMCs from the stem cell graft donor, obtained from the stem cell graft. The sequence joins TRBV28 to TRBJ2-1; 7 of the junction bases match TRBD2. This clonotype was obtained from a human donor who donated a stem cell graft to a child with acute lymphoblastic leukemia. The DNA reads as follows: TGTGCCAGCAAGTCGGCGGGGGACTACTCCTACAATGAGCAGTTCTTC. This yields the protein CASKSAGDYSYNEQFF.